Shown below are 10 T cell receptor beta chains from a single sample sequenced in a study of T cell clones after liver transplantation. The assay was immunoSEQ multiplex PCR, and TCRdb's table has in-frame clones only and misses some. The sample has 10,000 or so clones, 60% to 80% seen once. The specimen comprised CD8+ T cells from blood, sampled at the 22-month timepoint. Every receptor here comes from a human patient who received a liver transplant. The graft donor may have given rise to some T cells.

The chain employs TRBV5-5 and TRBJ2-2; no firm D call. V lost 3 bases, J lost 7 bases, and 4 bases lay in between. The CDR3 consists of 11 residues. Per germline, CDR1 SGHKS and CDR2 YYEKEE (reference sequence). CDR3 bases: TGTGCCAGCAGCTCGGACGGGGAGCTGTTTTTT. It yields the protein CASSSDGELFF.

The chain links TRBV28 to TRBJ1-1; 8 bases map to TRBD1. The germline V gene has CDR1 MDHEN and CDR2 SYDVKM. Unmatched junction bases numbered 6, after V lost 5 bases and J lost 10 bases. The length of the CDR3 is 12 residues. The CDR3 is CASSDRGWGAFF. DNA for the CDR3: TGTGCCAGCAGTGACAGGGGTTGGGGAGCTTTCTTT.

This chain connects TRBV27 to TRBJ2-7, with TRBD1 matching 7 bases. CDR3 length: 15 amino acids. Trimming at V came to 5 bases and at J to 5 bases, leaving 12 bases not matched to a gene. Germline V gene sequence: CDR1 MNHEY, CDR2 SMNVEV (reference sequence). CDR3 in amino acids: CASSASRQGIDEQYF. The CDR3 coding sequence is TGTGCCAGCAGTGCCTCACGACAGGGAATTGACGAGCAGTACTTC.

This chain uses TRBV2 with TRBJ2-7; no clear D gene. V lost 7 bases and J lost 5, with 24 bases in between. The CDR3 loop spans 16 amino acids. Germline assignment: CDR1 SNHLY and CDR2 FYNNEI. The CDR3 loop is CASTGSISGRGNEQYF. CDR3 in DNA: TGTGCCAGCACTGGATCAATTTCGGGCAGAGGCAACGAGCAGTACTTC.

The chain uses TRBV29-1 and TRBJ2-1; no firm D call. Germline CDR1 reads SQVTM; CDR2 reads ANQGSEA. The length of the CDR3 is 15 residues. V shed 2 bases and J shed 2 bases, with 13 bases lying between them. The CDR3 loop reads CSVEKLGLTYNEQFF. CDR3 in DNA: TGCAGCGTTGAAAAGTTAGGGCTGACCTACAATGAGCAGTTCTTC.

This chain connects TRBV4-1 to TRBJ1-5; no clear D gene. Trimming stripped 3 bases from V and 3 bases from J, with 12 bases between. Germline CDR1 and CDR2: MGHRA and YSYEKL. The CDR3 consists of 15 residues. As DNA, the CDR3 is TGCGCCAGCAGCCACCTCGCTGGGGACAATCAGCCCCAGCATTTT. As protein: CASSHLAGDNQPQHF.

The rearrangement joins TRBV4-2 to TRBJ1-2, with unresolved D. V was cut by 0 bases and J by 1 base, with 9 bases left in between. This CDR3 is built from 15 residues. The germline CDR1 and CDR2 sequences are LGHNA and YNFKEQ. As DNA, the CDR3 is TGTGCCAGCAGCCAAGAGGGAGGGATTAACTATGGCTACACCTTC. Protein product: CASSQEGGINYGYTF.

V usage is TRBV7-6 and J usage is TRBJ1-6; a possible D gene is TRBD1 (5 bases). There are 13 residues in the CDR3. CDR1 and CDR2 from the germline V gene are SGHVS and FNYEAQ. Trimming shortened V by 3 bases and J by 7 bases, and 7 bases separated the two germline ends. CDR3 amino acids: CASSFDRNSPLHF. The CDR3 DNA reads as TGTGCCAGCAGCTTCGACAGAAATTCACCCCTCCACTTT.

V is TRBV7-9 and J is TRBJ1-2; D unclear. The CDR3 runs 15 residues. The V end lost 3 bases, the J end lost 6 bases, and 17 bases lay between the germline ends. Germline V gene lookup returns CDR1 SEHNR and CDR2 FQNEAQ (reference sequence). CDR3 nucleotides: TGTGCCAGCAGCTTGGCCTATAAGGGAACGGATGGCTACACCTTC. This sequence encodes CASSLAYKGTDGYTF. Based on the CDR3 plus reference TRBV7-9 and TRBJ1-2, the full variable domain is DTGVSQNPRHKITKRGQNVTFRCDPISEHNRLYWYRQTLGQGPEFLTYFQNEAQLEKSRLLSDRFSAERPKGSFSTLEIQRTEQGDSAMYLCASSLAYKGTDGYTFGSGTRLTVV.

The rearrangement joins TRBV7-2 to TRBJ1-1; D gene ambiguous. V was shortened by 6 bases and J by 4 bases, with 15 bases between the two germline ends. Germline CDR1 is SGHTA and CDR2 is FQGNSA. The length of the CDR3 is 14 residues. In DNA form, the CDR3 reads TGTGCCAGCAGTTCCCGGGTGGGTGGCACTGAAGCTTTCTTT. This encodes CASSSRVGGTEAFF.